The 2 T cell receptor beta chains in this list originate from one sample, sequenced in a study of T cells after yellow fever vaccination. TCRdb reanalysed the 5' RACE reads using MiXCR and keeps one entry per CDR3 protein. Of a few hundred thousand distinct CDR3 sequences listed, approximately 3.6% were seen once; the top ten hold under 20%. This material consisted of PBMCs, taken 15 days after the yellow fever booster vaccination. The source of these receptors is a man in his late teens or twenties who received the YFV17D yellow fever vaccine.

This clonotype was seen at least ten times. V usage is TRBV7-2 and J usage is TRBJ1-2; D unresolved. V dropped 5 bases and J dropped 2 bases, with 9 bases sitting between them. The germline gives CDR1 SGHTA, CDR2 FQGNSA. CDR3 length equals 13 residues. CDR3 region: CASSPHDNYGYTF. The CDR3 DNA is TGTGCCAGCAGCCCACACGACAACTATGGCTACACCTTC.

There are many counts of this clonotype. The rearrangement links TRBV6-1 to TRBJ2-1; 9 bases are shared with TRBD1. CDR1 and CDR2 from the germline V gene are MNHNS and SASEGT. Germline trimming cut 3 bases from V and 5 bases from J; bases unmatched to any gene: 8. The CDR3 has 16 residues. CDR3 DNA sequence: TGTGCCAGCAGTGAGGCGGGACAGGGCTTAAACAATGAGCAGTTCTTC. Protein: CASSEAGQGLNNEQFF.